This T cell receptor beta chain stems from a study of blood T cell repertoires in COVID-19. The overall study: Material from acute and convalescent COVID-19 was sourced from the United States, Italy and Spain. T cells, B-cell-depleted T cells, or PBMCs supplied cDNA or gDNA.

The CDR3 consists of 13 residues. Germline V gene sequence: CDR1 LNHDA, CDR2 SQIVND (reference sequence). The V gene end was trimmed by 9 bases and the J gene end by 2 bases; junction bases not matched to a gene: 4. How the authors handled the data: Estimation of nucleated cell counts was performed using reference gene primer amplification. Sequencing was performed with immunoSEQ multiplex PCR; in TCRdb, only in-frame clones are kept and a portion is missing. V, J and clone size derive from that table, while D and trimming were established from the DNA sequence. The sample holds about 250,000 clones, about 90% seen once.

This receptor was obtained from a man in his late teens or twenties with active or convalescent COVID-19. The sequencing sample was made of peripheral blood. The chain links TRBV19 to TRBJ1-2; 9 bases fit TRBD1. CDR3 protein: CASYRGLNYGYTF. Here the CDR3 DNA reads TGTGCCAGCTACAGGGGGCTAAACTATGGCTACACCTTC.